This entry lists 11 T cell receptor beta chains sequenced from one sample in a study of T cell responses to AZD1222 COVID-19 vaccine. Produced via immunoSEQ multiplex PCR; TCRdb's table is partial and in-frame only. Of 85,000 to 130,000 clones in the sample, 85% to 90% were seen once. The sequencing used peripheral blood, collected on day 0 of AZD1222 vaccination. The receptors were gathered from an adult in good health.

This chain links TRBV28 with TRBJ2-7; 9 bases match TRBD1. The CDR3 sequence is 15 residues long. V lost 5 bases to trimming and J lost 0 bases; unmatched junction nucleotides: 5. CDR1 is MDHEN, CDR2 SYDVKM, per germline. The CDR3 nucleotides read TGTGCCAGCAGTGGCGGGGGACAGGGCTCCTACGAGCAGTACTTC. This sequence encodes CASSGGGQGSYEQYF.

The V and J genes are TRBV6-1 and TRBJ2-5, with 8 bases that match TRBD1. The CDR3 runs to 13 residues. Per germline, CDR1 MNHNS and CDR2 SASEGT. V lost 3 bases and J lost 5; bases outside the gene matches: 2. This CDR3 is CASSEDRDETQYF. The DNA for the CDR3 is TGTGCCAGCAGTGAGGACAGGGATGAGACCCAGTACTTC.

The chain has TRBV19 and TRBJ2-2, with 8 positions matching TRBD2. Trimming removed 5 bases from V and 4 bases from J; junction bases left unmatched: 6. The CDR3 consists of 15 residues. Germline V lookup: CDR1 LNHDA, CDR2 SQIVND (reference sequence). CDR3 amino acids: CASSSGGPGTGELFF. In nucleotides, the CDR3 is TGTGCCAGTAGTTCGGGAGGGCCGGGCACCGGGGAGCTGTTTTTT.

The J gene is TRBJ1-1, the V gene TRBV29-1; the D is unclear. This CDR3 region has 11 residues. The germline gives CDR1 SQVTM, CDR2 ANQGSEA. Trimming removed 3 bases from V and 1 base from J, with 3 bases in between. The DNA of the CDR3 is TGCAGCGTTGACCGGAACACTGAAGCTTTCTTT. Protein: CSVDRNTEAFF.

The V and J genes are TRBV11-3 and TRBJ2-1; the D is unclear. Germline V gives CDR1 SGHNT, CDR2 YENEEA. The CDR3 contains 14 residues. The ends were cut back, 1 base at V and 6 bases at J, with 10 bases in the middle. CDR3 in amino acids: CASSLGQDVNEQFF. In nucleotides, the CDR3 is TGTGCCAGCAGCTTAGGGCAGGACGTCAATGAGCAGTTCTTC.

CDR3 amino acids: CASSYSRGRAGSPLHF. In nucleotides, the CDR3 is TGTGCCAGCAGTTACTCAAGGGGCAGGGCGGGATCACCCCTCCACTTT. The rearrangement links TRBV6-5 to TRBJ1-6, with D perhaps matching TRBD1 (5 bases). Germline V CDR1 and CDR2: MNHEY, SVGAGI. V lost 0 bases to trimming and J lost 10 bases, with 16 bases between them. This CDR3 spans 16 amino acids.

The rearrangement links TRBV3-1 (or the pseudogene TRBV3-2) to TRBJ2-2; D call uncertain. CDR1 LGHDT and CDR2 YNNKEL come from the germline V gene (reference sequence). With 2 bases removed from V and 7 bases from J, the gap between germline ends came to 2 bases. The length of the CDR3 is 11 residues. The CDR3, as DNA: TGTGCCAGCAGCCAACACGGGGAGCTGTTTTTT. Amino acid sequence: CASSQHGELFF.

The chain combines TRBV5-1 with TRBJ2-3; no firm D call. The germline gives CDR1 SGHRS, CDR2 YFSETQ. With 0 bases removed from V and 5 bases from J, the gap between germline ends came to 19 bases. The CDR3 runs to 17 residues. This chain's CDR3 is CASSLAVITTKGDTQYF. CDR3 coding DNA: TGCGCCAGCAGCTTGGCGGTCATTACGACAAAGGGAGATACGCAGTATTTT.

This clone was counted only a few times. This chain uses TRBV6-2 or TRBV6-3 with TRBJ1-1, with a possible D match to TRBD1 (5 bases). Germline values: CDR1 MNHEY, CDR2 SVGEGT. V was shortened by 2 bases and J by 3 bases, with 7 bases between the two germline ends. This CDR3 region has 13 residues. CDR3 loop: CASSYGGDTEAFF. CDR3 nucleotides: TGTGCCAGCAGTTACGGAGGGGACACTGAAGCTTTCTTT.

This clone was seen more than once but under ten times. The V gene is TRBV7-2, the J gene TRBJ2-7; D is perhaps TRBD2 (6 bases). The CDR3 has 14 residues. Germline V gene data show CDR1 as SGHTA and CDR2 as FQGNSA. V lost 4 bases, J lost 0 bases, and 10 bases lay in between. The CDR3 nucleotides read TGTGCCAGCAGCTCCGGGGGACTCTCCTACGAGCAGTACTTC. As protein: CASSSGGLSYEQYF.

The rearrangement uses TRBV2 and TRBJ1-2; a possible D gene is TRBD1 (5 bases). CDR1 and CDR2 from the germline V gene are SNHLY and FYNNEI. V dropped 5 bases and J dropped 3 bases, with 10 bases sitting between them. The CDR3 spans 13 residues. This chain's CDR3 is CASSRTPHYGYTF. The DNA for the CDR3 is TGTGCCAGCAGTCGGACACCACACTATGGCTACACCTTC. Full variable domain (missing parts from reference TRBV2 and TRBJ1-2): EPEVTQTPSHQVTQMGQEVILRCVPISNHLYFYWYRQILGQKVEFLVSFYNNEISEKSEIFDDQFSVERPDGSNFTLKIRSTKLEDSAMYFCASSRTPHYGYTFGSGTRLTVV.